The clone carrying this T cell receptor (beta chain) was seen at least ten times. The ends were cut back, 5 bases at V and 0 bases at J, with 16 bases in the middle. The CDR3 sequence is 16 residues long. Per the germline V gene, CDR1 is MDHEN and CDR2 is SYDVKM. The sample originates from a study of early T cells in non-severe SARS-CoV-2 infection. Unique molecular identifiers (one per individual cDNA molecule) were attached. In TCRdb, the 5' RACE reads were re-called with MiXCR into one record per CDR3 protein. The data hold tens of thousands of distinct CDR3 sequences, with about 8.9% observed a single time.

This sequence joins TRBV28 and TRBJ1-1; D is undetermined. This sequence originates from an adult who was a healthcare worker with PCR-confirmed SARS-CoV-2 infection or an uninfected control (not recorded which). Sample: whole blood. CDR3 in amino acids: CASSLYVGSLNTEAFF. As DNA, the CDR3 is TGTGCCAGCAGTCTGTACGTGGGCTCCTTGAACACTGAAGCTTTCTTT.